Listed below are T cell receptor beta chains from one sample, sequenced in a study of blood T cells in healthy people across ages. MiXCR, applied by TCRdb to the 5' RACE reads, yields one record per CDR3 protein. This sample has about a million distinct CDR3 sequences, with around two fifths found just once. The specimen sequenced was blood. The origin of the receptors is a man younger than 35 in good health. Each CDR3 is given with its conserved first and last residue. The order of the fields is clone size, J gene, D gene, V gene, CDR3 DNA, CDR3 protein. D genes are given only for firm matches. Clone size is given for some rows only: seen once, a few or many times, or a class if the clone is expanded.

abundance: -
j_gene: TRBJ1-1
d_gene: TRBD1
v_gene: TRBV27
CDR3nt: TGTGCCAGCAGTTATCTGGGACAGAAAGCGACTGAAGCTTTCTTT
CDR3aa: CASSYLGQKATEAFF

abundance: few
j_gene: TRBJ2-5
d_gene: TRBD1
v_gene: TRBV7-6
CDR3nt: TGTGCCAGCAGCGAAACAGGGGATGAGCAGTACTTC
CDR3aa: CASSETGDEQYF

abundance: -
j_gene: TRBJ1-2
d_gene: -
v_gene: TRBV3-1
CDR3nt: TGTGCCAGCAGCCAACAGATCGGTTATGGCTACACCTTC
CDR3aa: CASSQQIGYGYTF

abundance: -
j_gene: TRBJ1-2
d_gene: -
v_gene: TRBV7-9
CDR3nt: TGTGCCAGCAGCTTAACCCCCGTGGAGTTCCAGAACTATGGCTACACCTTC
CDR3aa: CASSLTPVEFQNYGYTF

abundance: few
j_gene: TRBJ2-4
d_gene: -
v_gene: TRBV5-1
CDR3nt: TGCGCCAGCAGCTTGGACAGGGAAGGAGAGGGGCAGTACTTC
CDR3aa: CASSLDREGEGQYF

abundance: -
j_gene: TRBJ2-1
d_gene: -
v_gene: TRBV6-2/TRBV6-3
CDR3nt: TGTGCCAGCAGTTACGGGGAGTACAATGAGCAGTTCTTC
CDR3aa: CASSYGEYNEQFF

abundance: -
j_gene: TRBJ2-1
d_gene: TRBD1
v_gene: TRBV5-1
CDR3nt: TGCGCCAGCAGCTTGGTACAGGGGAACTACGAGCAGTTCTTC
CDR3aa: CASSLVQGNYEQFF

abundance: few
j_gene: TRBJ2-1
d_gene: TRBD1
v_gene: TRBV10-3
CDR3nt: TGTGCCATCGGCGGGGAGTCAGGGGGCTGGGATGAGCAGTTCTTC
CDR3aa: CAIGGESGGWDEQFF

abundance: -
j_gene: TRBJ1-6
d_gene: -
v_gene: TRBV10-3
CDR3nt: TGTGCCATCAGCTCAGGTTTGGAGTCACCCCTCCACTTT
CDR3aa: CAISSGLESPLHF

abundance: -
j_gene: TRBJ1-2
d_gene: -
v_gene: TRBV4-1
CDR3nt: TGCGCCAGCAGCCAAGTAGTACCGGCCTCTGGCTACACCTTC
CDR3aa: CASSQVVPASGYTF

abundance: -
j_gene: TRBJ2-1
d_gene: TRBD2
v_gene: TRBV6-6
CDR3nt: TGTGCCAGCAGTGGGGGGGGTCCCTACAATGAGCAGTTCTTC
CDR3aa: CASSGGGPYNEQFF

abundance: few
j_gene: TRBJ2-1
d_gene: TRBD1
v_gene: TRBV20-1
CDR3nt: TGCAGTGCTAGAGTCCTCACGACAGGGTGGGATTTAAGTGAGCAGTTCTTC
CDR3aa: CSARVLTTGWDLSEQFF

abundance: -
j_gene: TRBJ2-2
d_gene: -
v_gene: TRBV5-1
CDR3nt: TGCGTCAGCAGCTTAGAGCAAACCAACACCGGGGAGCTGTTTTTT
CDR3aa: CVSSLEQTNTGELFF

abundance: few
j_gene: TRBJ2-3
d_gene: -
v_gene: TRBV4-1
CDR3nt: TGCGCCAGCAGCCCAGAAAAAGGGGTAAAAGGCACAGATACGCAGTATTTT
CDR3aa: CASSPEKGVKGTDTQYF

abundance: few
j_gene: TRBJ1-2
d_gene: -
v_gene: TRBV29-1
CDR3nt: TGCACCCTATGGGGGGATAGTGGCTACACCTTC
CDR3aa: CTLWGDSGYTF

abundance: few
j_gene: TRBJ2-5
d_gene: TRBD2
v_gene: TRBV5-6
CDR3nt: TGTGCCAGCAGCTTGTCGGGAGGGTTAGAGACCCAGTACTTC
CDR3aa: CASSLSGGLETQYF

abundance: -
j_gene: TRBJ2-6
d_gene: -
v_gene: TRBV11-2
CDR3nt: TGTGCCAGCAGGAGGGGAATCTCTGGGGCCAACGTCCTGACTTTC
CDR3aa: CASRRGISGANVLTF

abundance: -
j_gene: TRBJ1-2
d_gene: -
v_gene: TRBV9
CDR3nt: TGTGCCAGCAGCGCGGAGGGGACACAAATTGACTATGGCTACACCTTC
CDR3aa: CASSAEGTQIDYGYTF

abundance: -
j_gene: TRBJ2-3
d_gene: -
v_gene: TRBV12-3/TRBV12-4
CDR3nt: TGTGCCAGCAAACTGGACGGGAGTAGGGCAGATACGCAGTATTTT
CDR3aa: CASKLDGSRADTQYF

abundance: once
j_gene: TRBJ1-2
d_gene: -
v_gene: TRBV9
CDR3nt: TGTGCCAGCAGCGCGGATAGGGGCGACTATGGCTACACCTTC
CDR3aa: CASSADRGDYGYTF

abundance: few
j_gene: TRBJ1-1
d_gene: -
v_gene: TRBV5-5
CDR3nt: TGTGCCAGCAGCCTGGAAGGGCGGATAATGAACACTGAAGCTTTCTTT
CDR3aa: CASSLEGRIMNTEAFF

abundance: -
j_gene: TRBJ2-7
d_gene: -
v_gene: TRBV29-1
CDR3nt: TGCAGCGTCGAGGAGGGGCGCGACGAGCAGTACTTC
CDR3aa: CSVEEGRDEQYF

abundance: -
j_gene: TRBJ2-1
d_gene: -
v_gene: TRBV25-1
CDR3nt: TGTGCCAGCAGTTCCCGACGGGGGATTCTCTACAATGAGCAGTTCTTC
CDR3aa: CASSSRRGILYNEQFF

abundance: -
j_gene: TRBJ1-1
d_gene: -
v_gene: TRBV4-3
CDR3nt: TGCGCCAGCAGCCAAGATCGATACAGCCCTGAAGCTTTCTTT
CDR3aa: CASSQDRYSPEAFF

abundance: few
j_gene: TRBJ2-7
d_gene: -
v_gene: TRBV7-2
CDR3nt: TGTGCCAGCAGCTTTTCCGGTAATGAGCAGTACTTC
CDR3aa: CASSFSGNEQYF

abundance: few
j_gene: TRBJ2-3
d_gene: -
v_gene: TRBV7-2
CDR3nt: TGTGCCAGCAGTTCTGCGGGGAGGACAGATACGCAGTATTTT
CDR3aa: CASSSAGRTDTQYF

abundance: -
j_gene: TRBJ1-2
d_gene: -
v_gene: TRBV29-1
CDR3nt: TGCAGCGCCGTAACAGGGTTAAATGGCTACACCTTC
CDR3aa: CSAVTGLNGYTF

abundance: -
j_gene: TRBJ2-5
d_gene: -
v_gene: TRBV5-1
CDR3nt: TGCGCCAGCAGCTTGGGGGCCGGCAGGCAAGAGACCCAGTACTTC
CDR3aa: CASSLGAGRQETQYF

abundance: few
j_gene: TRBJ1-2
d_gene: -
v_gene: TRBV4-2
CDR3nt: TGTGCCAGCAGCCAAGATTCGCCGGTCCCTTATGGCTACACCTTC
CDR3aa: CASSQDSPVPYGYTF

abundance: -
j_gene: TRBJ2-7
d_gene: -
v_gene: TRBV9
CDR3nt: TGTGCCAGCAGTTCCGGGGTGGCCTACGAGCAGTACTTC
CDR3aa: CASSSGVAYEQYF

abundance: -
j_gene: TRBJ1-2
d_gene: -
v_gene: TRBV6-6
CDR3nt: TGTGCCAGCGGAACGGACAGCTCTTATGGCTACACCTTC
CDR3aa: CASGTDSSYGYTF